This T cell receptor beta chain is drawn from a study of identical twins. MiXCR was run by TCRdb on the 5' RACE reads, yielding one entry per CDR3 protein. The repertoire holds 750,000 to 950,000 distinct CDR3 sequences, with 9% to 15% as singletons. Germline CDR1 reads SEHNR; CDR2 reads FQNEAQ (reference sequence). The CDR3 loop spans 16 amino acids. The V and J ends lost 5 bases and 1 base, in that order; junction bases with no gene match: 9. This sample also belongs to another study, concerning yellow fever vaccine responses in identical twins.

Sequencing input: PBMCs. The receptor's source is a woman younger than 30 in good health. The rearrangement joins TRBV7-9 to TRBJ2-3, with TRBD2 matching 7 bases. CDR3 in DNA: TGTGCCAGCAGCCCACGGGGAGGGCTGGGCACAGATACGCAGTATTTT. Its translation is CASSPRGGLGTDTQYF.